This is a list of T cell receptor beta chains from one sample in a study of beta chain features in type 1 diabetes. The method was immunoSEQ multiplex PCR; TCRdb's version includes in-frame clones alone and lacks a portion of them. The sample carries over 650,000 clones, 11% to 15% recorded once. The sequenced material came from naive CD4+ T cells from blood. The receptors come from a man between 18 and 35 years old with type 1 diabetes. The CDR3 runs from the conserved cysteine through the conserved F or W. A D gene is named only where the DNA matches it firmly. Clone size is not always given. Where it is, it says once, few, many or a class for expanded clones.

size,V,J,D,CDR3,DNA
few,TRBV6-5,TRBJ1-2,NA,CASSYSGTPGYTF,TGTGCCAGCAGTTACTCAGGGACGCCTGGCTACACCTTC
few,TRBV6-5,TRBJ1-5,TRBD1,CASSWTGRDQPQHF,TGTGCCAGCAGTTGGACAGGGAGGGATCAGCCCCAGCATTTT
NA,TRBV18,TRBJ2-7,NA,CASSPPVASRTSYEQYF,TGTGCCAGCTCACCACCGGTTGCGTCTCGCACCTCCTACGAGCAGTACTTC
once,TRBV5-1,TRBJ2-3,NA,CASSLERVDSTDTQYF,TGCGCCAGCAGCTTGGAACGGGTAGATAGCACAGATACGCAGTATTTT
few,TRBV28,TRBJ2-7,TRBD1,CASSLSQGDYEQYF,TGTGCCAGCAGTTTAAGTCAGGGGGACTACGAGCAGTACTTC
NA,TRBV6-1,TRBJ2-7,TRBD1,CASRTGLTYEQYF,TGTGCCTCCCGGACAGGGCTGACCTACGAGCAGTACTTC
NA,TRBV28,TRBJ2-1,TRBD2,CASSRGGSGVLSLNEQFF,TGTGCCAGCAGCCGCGGGGGGTCAGGAGTTTTATCCCTCAATGAGCAGTTCTTC
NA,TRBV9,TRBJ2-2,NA,CASKRGSNTGELFF,TGTGCCAGCAAGAGGGGTTCGAACACCGGGGAGCTGTTTTTT
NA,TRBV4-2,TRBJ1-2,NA,CASSQDRTVRGYTF,TGTGCCAGCAGCCAGGACCGGACAGTGCGAGGCTACACCTTC
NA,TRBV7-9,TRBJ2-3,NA,CASRPTQGGTQYF,TGTGCCAGCAGACCTACACAGGGTGGTACGCAGTATTTT
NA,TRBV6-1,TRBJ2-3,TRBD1,CASSLPGQEGVTQYF,TGTGCCAGCAGTCTACCGGGACAGGAAGGTGTTACGCAGTATTTT
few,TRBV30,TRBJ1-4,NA,CAWSVPATNEKLFF,TGTGCCTGGAGTGTTCCTGCAACTAATGAAAAACTGTTTTTT
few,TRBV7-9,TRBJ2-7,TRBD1,CASSTTGGRYEQYF,TGTGCCAGCAGCACGACAGGGGGACGCTACGAGCAGTACTTC
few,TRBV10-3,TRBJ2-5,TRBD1,CAIRGQGGEETQYF,TGTGCCATCAGGGGACAGGGAGGGGAAGAGACCCAGTACTTC
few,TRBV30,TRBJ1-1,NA,CAWIMGLLNTEAFF,TGTGCCTGGATCATGGGACTCTTGAACACTGAAGCTTTCTTT
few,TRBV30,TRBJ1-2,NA,CAWSVLTGGYTF,TGTGCCTGGAGTGTACTTACAGGCGGCTACACCTTC
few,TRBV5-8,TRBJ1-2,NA,CASSWGAGGYTF,TGTGCCAGCAGCTGGGGCGCTGGGGGCTACACCTTC
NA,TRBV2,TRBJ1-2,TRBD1,CASRAGQGARGYTF,TGTGCCAGCAGAGCGGGACAGGGGGCGCGGGGCTACACCTTC
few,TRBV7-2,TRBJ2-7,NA,CASSSLTVSYEQYF,TGTGCCAGCAGCTCCCTGACAGTTTCCTACGAGCAGTACTTC
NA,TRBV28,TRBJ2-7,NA,CASRGAAAGRDEQYF,TGTGCCAGCAGGGGGGCGGCCGCCGGACGGGACGAGCAGTACTTC
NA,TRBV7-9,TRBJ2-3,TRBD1,CASSFGQGVNTQYF,TGTGCCAGCAGCTTTGGACAGGGTGTAAATACGCAGTATTTT
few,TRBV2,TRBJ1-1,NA,CASRLSLNTEAFF,TGTGCCAGCAGATTAAGTTTGAACACTGAAGCTTTCTTT
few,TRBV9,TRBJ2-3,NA,CASSVRSGTTDTQYF,TGTGCCAGCAGCGTACGGTCAGGGACCACAGATACGCAGTATTTT
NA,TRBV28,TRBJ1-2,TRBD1,CASSLSGTGIWIYGYTF,TGTGCCAGCAGTTTATCCGGGACAGGAATATGGATTTATGGCTACACCTTC
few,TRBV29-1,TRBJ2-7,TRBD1,CSVGAGGSYEQYF,TGCAGCGTTGGGGCAGGGGGTTCCTACGAGCAGTACTTC
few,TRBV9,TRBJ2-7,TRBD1,CASSARPGQTSYF,TGTGCCAGCAGCGCGAGGCCGGGACAGACGTCGTACTTC
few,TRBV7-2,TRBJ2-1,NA,CASSLGPGEQFF,TGTGCCAGCAGCTTAGGCCCCGGGGAGCAGTTCTTC
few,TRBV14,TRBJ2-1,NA,CASSLLTYNEQFF,TGTGCCAGCAGCTTGTTGACCTACAATGAGCAGTTCTTC
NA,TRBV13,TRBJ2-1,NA,CASSLGLRDSSLEFF,TGTGCCAGCAGCTTAGGCCTAAGGGACTCCTCCCTTGAGTTCTTC
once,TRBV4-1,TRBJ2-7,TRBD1,CASSRTDLGTAYEQYF,TGCGCCAGCAGCCGTACCGACCTTGGGACAGCTTACGAGCAGTACTTC
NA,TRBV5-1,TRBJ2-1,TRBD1,CASSSRGQVYNEQFF,TGCGCCAGCAGCTCGCGTGGACAGGTATACAATGAGCAGTTCTTC
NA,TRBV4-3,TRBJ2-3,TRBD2,CASSQDSQASGAADTQYF,TGCGCCAGCAGCCAAGATAGCCAGGCTAGCGGGGCCGCAGATACGCAGTATTTT
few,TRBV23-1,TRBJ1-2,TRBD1,CASSHTRGRDGYTF,TGCGCCAGCAGTCATACAAGGGGGCGGGATGGCTACACCTTC